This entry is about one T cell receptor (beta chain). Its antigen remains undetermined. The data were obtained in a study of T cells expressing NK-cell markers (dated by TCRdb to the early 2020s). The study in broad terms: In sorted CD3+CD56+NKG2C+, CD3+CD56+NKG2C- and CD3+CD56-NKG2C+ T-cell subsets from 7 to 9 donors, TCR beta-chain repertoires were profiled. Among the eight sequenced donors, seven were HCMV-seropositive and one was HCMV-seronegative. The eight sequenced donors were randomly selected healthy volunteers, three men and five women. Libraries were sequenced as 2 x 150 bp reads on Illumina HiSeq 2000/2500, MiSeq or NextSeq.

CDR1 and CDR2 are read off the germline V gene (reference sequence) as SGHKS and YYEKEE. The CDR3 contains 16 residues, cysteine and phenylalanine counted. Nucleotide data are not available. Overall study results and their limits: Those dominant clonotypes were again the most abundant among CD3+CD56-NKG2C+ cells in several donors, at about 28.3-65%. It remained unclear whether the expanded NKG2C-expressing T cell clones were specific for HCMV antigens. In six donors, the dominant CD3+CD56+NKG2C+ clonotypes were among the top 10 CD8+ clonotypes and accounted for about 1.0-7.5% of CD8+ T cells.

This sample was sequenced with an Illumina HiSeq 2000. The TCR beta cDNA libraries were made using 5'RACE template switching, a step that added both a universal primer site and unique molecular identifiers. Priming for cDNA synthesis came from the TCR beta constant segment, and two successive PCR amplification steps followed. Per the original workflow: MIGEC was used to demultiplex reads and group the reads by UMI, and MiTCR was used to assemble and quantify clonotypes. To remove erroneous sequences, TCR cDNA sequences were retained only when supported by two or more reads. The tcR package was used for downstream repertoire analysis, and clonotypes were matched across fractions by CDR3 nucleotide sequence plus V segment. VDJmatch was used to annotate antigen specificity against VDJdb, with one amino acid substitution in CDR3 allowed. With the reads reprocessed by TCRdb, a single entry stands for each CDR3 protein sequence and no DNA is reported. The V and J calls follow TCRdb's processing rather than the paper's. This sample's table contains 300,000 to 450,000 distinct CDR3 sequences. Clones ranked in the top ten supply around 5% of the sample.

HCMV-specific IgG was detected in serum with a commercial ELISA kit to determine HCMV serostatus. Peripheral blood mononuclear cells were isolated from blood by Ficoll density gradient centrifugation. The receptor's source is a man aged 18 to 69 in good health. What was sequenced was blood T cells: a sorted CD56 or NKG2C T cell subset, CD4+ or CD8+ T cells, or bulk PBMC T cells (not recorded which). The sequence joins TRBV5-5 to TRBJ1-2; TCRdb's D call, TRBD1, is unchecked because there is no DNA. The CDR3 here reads CASSRRLIRDTHGYTF. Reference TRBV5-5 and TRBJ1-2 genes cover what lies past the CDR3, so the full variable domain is DAGVTQSPTHLIKTRGQQVTLRCSPISGHKSVSWYQQVLGQGPQFIFQYYEKEERGRGNFPDRFSARQFPNYSSELNVNALLLGDSALYLCASSRRLIRDTHGYTFGSGTRLTVV.